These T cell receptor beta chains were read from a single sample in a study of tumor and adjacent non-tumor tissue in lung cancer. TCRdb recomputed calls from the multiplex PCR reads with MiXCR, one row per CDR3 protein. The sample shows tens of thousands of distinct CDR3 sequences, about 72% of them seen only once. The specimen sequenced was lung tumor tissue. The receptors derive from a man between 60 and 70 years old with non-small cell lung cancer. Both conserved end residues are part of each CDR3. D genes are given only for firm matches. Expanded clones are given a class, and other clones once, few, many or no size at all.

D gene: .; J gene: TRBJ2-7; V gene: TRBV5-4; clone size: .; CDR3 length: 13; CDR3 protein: CTFSLGQGTEQYF; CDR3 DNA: TGTACCTTCAGCTTGGGGCAGGGTACCGAGCAGTACTTC
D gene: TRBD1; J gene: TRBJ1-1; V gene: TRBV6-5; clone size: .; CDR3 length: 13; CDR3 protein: CASIHRGGGEAFF; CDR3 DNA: TGTGCCAGCATCCACAGGGGGGGAGGTGAAGCTTTCTTT
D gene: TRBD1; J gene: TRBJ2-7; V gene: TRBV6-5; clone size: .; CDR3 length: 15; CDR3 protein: CASTYSRTGEREQYF; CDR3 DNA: TGTGCCAGCACTTACTCTAGGACAGGCGAACGGGAGCAGTACTTC
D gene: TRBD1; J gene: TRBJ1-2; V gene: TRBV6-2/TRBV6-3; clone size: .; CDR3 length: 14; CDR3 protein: CAGRQQGNNYGYTF; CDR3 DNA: TGTGCCGGCAGGCAACAGGGGAATAACTATGGGTACACCTTC
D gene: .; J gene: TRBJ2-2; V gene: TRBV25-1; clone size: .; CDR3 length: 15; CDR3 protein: CASSHLTGNTGELFF; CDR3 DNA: TGTGCAAGCAGTCATTTAACAGGGAACACCGGGGAGCTGTTTTTT
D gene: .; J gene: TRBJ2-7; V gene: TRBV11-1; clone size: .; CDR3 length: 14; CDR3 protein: CASSFHGGAYEQYF; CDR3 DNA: TGTGCCAGCAGCTTTCATGGCGGCGCGTACGAGCAGTATTTC
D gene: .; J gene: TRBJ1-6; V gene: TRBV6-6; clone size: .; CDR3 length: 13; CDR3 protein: CARRISYNTPLHF; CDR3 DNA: TGTGCCAGAAGAATTTCCTATAATACACCCCTCCACTTT
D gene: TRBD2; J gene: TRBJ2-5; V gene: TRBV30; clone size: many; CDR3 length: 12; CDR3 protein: CAWVTSEETQYF; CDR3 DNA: TGTGCCTGGGTGACTAGCGAAGAGACCCAGTACTTC
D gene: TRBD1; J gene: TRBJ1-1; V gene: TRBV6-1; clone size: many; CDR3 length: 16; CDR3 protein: CASSELGTGRRTEAFF; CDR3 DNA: TGTGCCAGCAGTGAATTAGGGACAGGGAGGAGGACTGAAGCTTTCTTT
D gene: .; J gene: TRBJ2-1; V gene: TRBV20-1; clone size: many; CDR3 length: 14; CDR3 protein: CSASWGRTVNEQFF; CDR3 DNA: TGCAGTGCGTCGTGGGGGAGGACCGTCAATGAGCAGTTCTTC
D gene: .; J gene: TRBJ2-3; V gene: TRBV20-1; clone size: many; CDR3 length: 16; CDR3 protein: CSAPRSAGNGRGTQYF; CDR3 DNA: TGCAGTGCTCCCCGCTCAGCAGGGAACGGTAGGGGTACGCAGTATTTT
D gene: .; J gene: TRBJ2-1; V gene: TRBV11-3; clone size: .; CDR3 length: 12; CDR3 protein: CAGSIPSDEQFF; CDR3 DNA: TGTGCGGGCAGCATACCCAGCGATGAGCAGTTCTTC
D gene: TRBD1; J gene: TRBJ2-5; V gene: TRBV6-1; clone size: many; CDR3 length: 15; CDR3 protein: CASKPGQRYQETQYF; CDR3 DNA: TGTGCCAGCAAACCGGGACAGAGGTACCAAGAGACCCAGTACTTC
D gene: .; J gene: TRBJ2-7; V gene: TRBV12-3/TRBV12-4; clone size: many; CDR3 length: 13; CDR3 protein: CASRLTTAYEQYF; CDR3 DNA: TGTGCCAGCAGGCTGACTACAGCCTACGAGCAGTACTTC
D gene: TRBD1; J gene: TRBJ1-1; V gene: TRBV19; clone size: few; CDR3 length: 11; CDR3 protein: CASNDRGFAFF; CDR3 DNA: TGTGCCAGTAATGACAGGGGGTTTGCTTTCTTT
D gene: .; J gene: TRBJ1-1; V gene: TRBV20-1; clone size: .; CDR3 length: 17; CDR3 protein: CSARDWAANPMNTEAFF; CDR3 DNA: TGCAGTGCTAGAGATTGGGCAGCCAACCCAATGAACACTGAAGCTTTCTTT
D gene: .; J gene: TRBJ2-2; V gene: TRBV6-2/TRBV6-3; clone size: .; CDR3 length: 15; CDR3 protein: CASTPPNTNTGELFF; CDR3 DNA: TGTGCCAGCACCCCCCCCAATACGAACACCGGGGAGCTATTTTTT
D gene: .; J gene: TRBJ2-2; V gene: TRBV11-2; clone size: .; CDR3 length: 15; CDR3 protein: CTSSPGVANTGELFF; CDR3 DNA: TGTACCAGCAGCCCCGGTGTCGCGAATACCGGGGAGCTGTTTTTT
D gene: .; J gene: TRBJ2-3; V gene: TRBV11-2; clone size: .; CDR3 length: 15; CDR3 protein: CASSLVGHLTDTQYF; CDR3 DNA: TGTGCCAGCAGCTTAGTTGGACACCTCACAGATACGCAGTATTTT
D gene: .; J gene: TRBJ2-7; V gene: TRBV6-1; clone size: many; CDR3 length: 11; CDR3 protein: CASSELGEQYF; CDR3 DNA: TGTGCCAGCAGTGAGCTTGGTGAGCAGTACTTC
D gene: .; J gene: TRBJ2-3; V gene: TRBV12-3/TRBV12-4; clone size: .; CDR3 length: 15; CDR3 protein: CASSLWSLGADMQYF; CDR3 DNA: TGTGCCAGCAGCTTATGGTCCCTTGGGGCAGATATGCAGTATTTT
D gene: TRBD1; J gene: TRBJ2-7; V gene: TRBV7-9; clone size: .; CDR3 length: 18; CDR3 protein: CASSQGGTDRLAFYEQYF; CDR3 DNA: TGTGCCAGTAGCCAAGGCGGCACGGACAGGTTAGCATTTTACGAGCAGTACTTC
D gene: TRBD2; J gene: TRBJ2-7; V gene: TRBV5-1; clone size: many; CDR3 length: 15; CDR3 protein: CASSIGLAGAYEQYF; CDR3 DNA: TGCGCCAGCAGCATAGGACTAGCGGGAGCATACGAGCAGTACTTC
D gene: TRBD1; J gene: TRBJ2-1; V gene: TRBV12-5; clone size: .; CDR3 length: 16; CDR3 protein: CASGLFRGQGRNEQFF; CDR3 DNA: TGTGCTAGTGGTTTGTTTCGGGGACAGGGGCGGAATGAGCAGTTCTTC
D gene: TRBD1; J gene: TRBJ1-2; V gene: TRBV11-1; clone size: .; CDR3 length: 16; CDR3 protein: CASSYIPTGDGCGHTF; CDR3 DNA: TGTGCCAGCAGTTATATACCGACAGGGGACGGCTGTGGCCACACCTTC
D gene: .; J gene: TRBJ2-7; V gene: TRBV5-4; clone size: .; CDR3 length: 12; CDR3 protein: CAISEGGYEQYF; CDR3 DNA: TGTGCCATCAGCGAGGGGGGCTACGAGCAGTACTTT
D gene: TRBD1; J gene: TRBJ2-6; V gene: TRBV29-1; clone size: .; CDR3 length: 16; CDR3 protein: CSVLPGQGTGANALTF; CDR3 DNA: TGCAGTGTTCTACCGGGACAGGGGACTGGGGCCAACGCCCTGACTTTC
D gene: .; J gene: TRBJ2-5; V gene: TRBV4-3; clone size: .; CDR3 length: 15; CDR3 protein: CASSQDRDKQETQKF; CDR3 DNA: TGCGCCAGCAGCCAAGATCGCGACAAACAAGAGACCCAGAAGTTC
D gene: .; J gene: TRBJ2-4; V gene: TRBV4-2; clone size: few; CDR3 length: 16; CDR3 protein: CASSQDAVPPVNIQYF; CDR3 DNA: TGTGCCAGCAGCCAAGATGCGGTCCCTCCAGTGAATATTCAGTACTTC
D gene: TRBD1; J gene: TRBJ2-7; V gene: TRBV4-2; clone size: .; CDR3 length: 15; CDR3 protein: CASTQRGQVSNEQYF; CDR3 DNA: TGTGCCAGCACCCAACGGGGACAGGTTAGCAACGAGCAGTACTTC
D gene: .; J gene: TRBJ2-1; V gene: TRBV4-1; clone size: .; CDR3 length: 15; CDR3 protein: CASSQGRGAYIEQFF; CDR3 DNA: TGTGCCAGCAGCCAAGGGAGGGGGGCATACATTGAGCAGTTCTTC
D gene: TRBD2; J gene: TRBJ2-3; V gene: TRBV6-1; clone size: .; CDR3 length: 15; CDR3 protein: CASSATSEGTDTQYF; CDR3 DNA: TGTGCTAGCAGTGCGACTAGCGAGGGGACAGATACGCAGTATTTT
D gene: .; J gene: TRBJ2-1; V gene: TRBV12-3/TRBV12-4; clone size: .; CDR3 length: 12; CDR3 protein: CASTFADNEQFF; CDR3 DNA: TGTGCCAGCACTTTTGCTGACAATGAGCAGTTCTTC
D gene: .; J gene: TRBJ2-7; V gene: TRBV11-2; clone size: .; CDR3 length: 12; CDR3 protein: CASSLGLREQYF; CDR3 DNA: TGTGCCAGTAGCTTAGGACTGCGCGAGCAGTATTTC